This is a list of T cell receptor beta chains from one sample in a study of tumor-infiltrating lymphocytes in primary liver carcinoma. TCRdb itself ran the multiplex PCR reads through MiXCR, one entry per CDR3 protein. The data hold fewer than 150,000 distinct CDR3 sequences, with 65% observed a single time. The material sequenced was liver tumor tissue from sampling region 1. Receptors originate from a woman aged 60 to 75 with primary liver carcinoma and hepatitis B virus infection. The CDR3 runs from the conserved cysteine through the conserved F or W. The D gene is left open where the match is weak. Clone size is given for some rows only: seen once, a few or many times, or a class if the clone is expanded.

J gene | clone size | V gene | D gene | CDR3 protein | CDR3 DNA
TRBJ1-3 | . | TRBV12-3/TRBV12-4 | . | CAGTSPGRSGHTIYF | TGTGCCGGCACTTCACCGGGCAGGTCTGGACACACCATATATTTT
TRBJ2-3 | once | TRBV28 | TRBD1 | CASSLLQGTVTQYF | TGTGCTAGCAGTTTACTACAGGGGACAGTTACGCAGTATTTT
TRBJ1-3 | . | TRBV2 | . | CASMQSSGAIYF | TGTGCCAGCATGCAATCCTCTGGTGCCATATATTTT
TRBJ2-3 | many | TRBV29-1 | . | CSVWTHTDTQYF | TGCAGCGTTTGGACGCACACAGATACGCAGTATTTT
TRBJ2-1 | . | TRBV30 | . | CAADGNSYNEQFF | TGTGCCGCGGACGGCAACTCCTACAATGAGCAGTTCTTC
TRBJ1-1 | . | TRBV7-8 | . | CASSLSLNTEAFF | TGTGCCAGCAGCTTAAGCCTGAACACTGAAGCTTTCTTT
TRBJ2-4 | few | TRBV5-5 | TRBD2 | CASSPGLAGRGQYF | TGTGCCAGCAGTCCGGGACTAGCGGGACGGGGTCAGTACTTC
TRBJ2-1 | many | TRBV4-1 | TRBD2 | CASSPTNLAGAENNEQFF | TGCGCCAGCAGCCCGACCAATTTAGCGGGAGCCGAAAACAATGAGCAGTTCTTC
TRBJ2-1 | . | TRBV12-3/TRBV12-4 | TRBD2 | CANTRARGDYNERFF | TGTGCCAACACCCGAGCCCGGGGGGACTACAATGAGCGGTTCTTC
TRBJ2-7 | . | TRBV30 | TRBD2 | CAWSTSAGGKEQYF | TGTGCCTGGAGTACGTCAGCGGGAGGAAAAGAGCAGTACTTC
TRBJ1-1 | many | TRBV12-3/TRBV12-4 | . | CASSRRLGSMNTEAFF | TGTGCCAGCAGCCGACGGCTGGGCAGTATGAACACTGAAGCTTTCTTT
TRBJ2-1 | . | TRBV11-2 | TRBD2 | CASSLNSGTNEQFF | TGTGCCAGCAGCTTGAATAGCGGGACCAATGAGCAGTTCTTC
TRBJ1-4 | . | TRBV10-2 | . | CASGAQGLDEKLLF | TGCGCCAGCGGGGCCCAGGGCTTGGATGAAAAACTGCTTTTT
TRBJ2-1 | many | TRBV29-1 | . | CSVEGGQGANEQFF | TGCAGCGTTGAGGGGGGGCAGGGGGCTAATGAGCAGTTCTTC
TRBJ2-3 | . | TRBV5-6 | . | CASSRQSIADTRYF | TGTGCCAGCAGCCGACAGTCCATAGCAGATACGCGGTATTTT
TRBJ1-1 | . | TRBV28 | TRBD1 | CASSLGYGTGATEAFF | TGTGCCAGCAGTTTAGGGTATGGGACAGGGGCCACTGAAGCTTTCTTT
TRBJ2-1 | . | TRBV6-5 | TRBD2 | CASSYSIPSGAAYNEQFF | TGCGCCAGCAGTTACTCAATTCCTAGCGGAGCGGCCTACAATGAGCAGTTCTTC
TRBJ2-1 | . | TRBV7-8 | . | CASSLDSSSSYNEQFF | TGTGCCAGCAGCTTAGATTCTAGCTCCTCCTACAATGAGCAGTTCTTC
TRBJ1-3 | many | TRBV12-3/TRBV12-4 | . | CASSPDSLARNTIYF | TGTGCCAGCAGCCCGGACAGTTTAGCTCGGAACACCATATATTTT
TRBJ2-3 | . | TRBV7-3 | TRBD2 | CASSSSGSTDTQYF | TGTGCCAGCAGCTCTAGCGGGAGCACAGATACGCAGTATTTT
TRBJ2-1 | few | TRBV5-1 | TRBD2 | CASSLLGLAFSEQLF | TGCGCCAGCAGCTTGTTGGGACTAGCGTTCAGTGAGCAGCTCTTC
TRBJ2-7 | . | TRBV5-5 | . | CVSSLSGSITYEQYF | TGTGTCAGCAGCTTGTCCGGGAGTATAACCTACGAGCAGTACTTC
TRBJ2-1 | . | TRBV12-5 | TRBD1 | CASSSGQGFNEQFF | TGTGCCAGTAGTTCGGGACAGGGGTTCAATGAGCAGTTCTTC
TRBJ2-6 | few | TRBV28 | . | CASTPGGLSGANVLTF | TGTGCCAGCACTCCAGGGGGGCTCTCAGGGGCCAACGTCCTGACTTTC
TRBJ2-1 | few | TRBV5-4 | . | CASSSQSGVHNERFF | TGTGCCAGCAGCTCTCAATCGGGGGTCCACAATGAGCGGTTCTTC
TRBJ1-2 | few | TRBV24-1 | TRBD1 | CATSDSRSGTGAGYTF | TGTGCCACCAGTGATTCCCGATCCGGGACAGGGGCTGGCTACACCTTC
TRBJ2-7 | many | TRBV5-5 | . | CASSFATEPYEQYF | TGTGCCAGCAGCTTTGCGACAGAGCCCTACGAGCAGTACTTC
TRBJ1-6 | few | TRBV28 | . | CASIRGAYNSPLHF | TGTGCCAGCATCAGAGGGGCCTATAATTCACCCCTCCACTTT
TRBJ2-1 | . | TRBV29-1 | . | CSVEYRIVMGNEQFF | TGCAGCGTTGAATACAGGATTGTCATGGGGAATGAGCAGTTCTTC
TRBJ2-2 | . | TRBV11-3 | . | CASSLVTGEPFF | TGTGCCAGCAGCTTAGTGACCGGGGAACCGTTTTTT
TRBJ1-3 | . | TRBV30 | TRBD1 | CVSGQGRNTIYF | TGTGTCTCCGGACAGGGCCGAAACACCATATATTTT
TRBJ1-1 | . | TRBV11-2 | . | CASSLEAEGRAFF | TGTGCAAGCAGCTTAGAGGCGGAGGGGAGAGCTTTCTTT
TRBJ2-5 | few | TRBV30 | . | CAWSVGGRETQYF | TGTGCCTGGAGTGTGGGAGGTAGAGAGACCCAGTACTTC
TRBJ2-3 | . | TRBV11-2 | . | CASSLTMGRRSTDTQYF | TGTGCCAGCAGCTTAACGATGGGGAGAAGGAGTACAGATACGCAGTATTTT
TRBJ1-4 | . | TRBV11-2 | . | CANSGRQVPSRTNEKLFF | TGTGCGAACAGCGGTAGACAGGTACCGTCGAGGACTAATGAAAAACTGTTTTTT